This TCR beta chain was sequenced for a study of tumor and adjacent non-tumor tissue in lung cancer. Study observations and caveats: Tumor repertoires had a smaller top 100 clone share than normal lung.

A modified ARM-PCR protocol with three rounds of nested PCR amplified TCRbeta. TCRdb passed the multiplex PCR reads through MiXCR, listing each CDR3 protein once. The table includes about 98,000 distinct CDR3 sequences, around three quarters detected once. No cell sorting was done before RNA was extracted from the tissue. The normal lung tissue was taken more than 3 cm from the tumor edge. Chemotherapy-naive patients with new lung cancer underwent thoracic surgery in China, August–late 2014. With respect to this clonotype: As yet, its antigen is unknown. The DNA is omitted, as the CDR3 cannot be located on it reliably, and the CDR3 follows TCRdb's listing.

From germline, CDR1 is DFQATT and CDR2 SNEGSKA (reference sequence). The CDR3 contains 18 residues when both ends are counted. This sequence was found in a man in his fifties or sixties with small cell lung cancer. The chain has TRBV20-1 and TRBJ1-1. The sequencing input was distant non-tumor lung tissue. CDR3: CSARDLYRCGGGNTGAFF.